Below are 19 T cell receptor beta chains sequenced from a single sample in a study of blood T cell repertoires in COVID-19. TCRdb keeps only in-frame clones here, not all; method: immunoSEQ multiplex PCR. This table has 150,000 to 200,000 clones, 80% to 90% appearing once. Sequencing used peripheral blood. The source of these receptors is a man between 60 and 70 years old with acute or convalescent COVID-19.

This chain uses TRBV27 with TRBJ1-2, with TRBD1 as a possible D gene (5 bases). V lost 4 bases, J lost 1 base, and 10 bases lay in between. CDR1 and CDR2 from the germline V gene are MNHEY and SMNVEV (reference sequence). This CDR3 region has 14 residues. CDR3 sequence reads: CASSWRDGNYGYTF. CDR3 nucleotide sequence: TGTGCCAGCAGTTGGAGGGACGGTAACTATGGCTACACCTTC.

CDR3 region: CASSRRLTLNTEAFF. CDR3 nucleotide sequence: TGTGCCAGCAGCCGGCGCCTGACACTGAACACTGAAGCTTTCTTT. This chain connects TRBV27 to TRBJ1-1; no reliable D call. In germline, CDR1 is MNHEY, CDR2 SMNVEV (reference sequence). The V and J ends lost 6 bases and 0 bases respectively, with 14 bases between them. CDR3 size: 15 residues.

The chain is built from TRBV28 and TRBJ1-5; 7 nucleotides agree with TRBD1. Trimming took 6 bases from V and 3 from J; bases not matched to a gene: 8. Germline CDR1 reads MDHEN; CDR2 reads SYDVKM. This CDR3 is 15 amino acids long. The CDR3 DNA reads as TGTGCCAGCAGGCTCTACGACAGGGCCAATCAGCCCCAGCATTTT. Translating it yields CASRLYDRANQPQHF.

The chain links TRBV3-1 (or the pseudogene TRBV3-2) to TRBJ1-1, with D unclear. The CDR3 consists of 14 residues. With 5 bases removed from V and 11 bases from J, the gap between germline ends came to 21 bases. Germline V CDR1 and CDR2: LGHDT, YNNKEL (reference sequence). CDR3 DNA: TGTGCCAGCAGCGGTCCGGGTCGAGGAGTACCCGCTTTCTTT. Its protein is CASSGPGRGVPAFF.

This sequence joins TRBV21-1 and TRBJ2-1; TRBD2 reflects the table's D call only, with no check against the DNA. TRBV21-1 is annotated as a pseudogene. The CDR3 has 16 residues. As DNA, the CDR3 is TGTGCCAGCAGCACAACGCGGGAGGGCGGTGGCGGTGAGCAGTTCTTC. Residues: CASSTTREGGGGEQFF.

This chain joins TRBV7-3 and TRBJ1-2; 12 bases line up with TRBD1. The germline V gene has CDR1 SGHTA and CDR2 FQGTGA. The J segment lost 3 bases and the V segment lost 5 bases, leaving 4 bases of the junction unmatched. This CDR3 spans 15 amino acids. CDR3 amino acids: CASSPGTGGDYGYTF. CDR3 bases: TGTGCCAGCAGCCCTGGGACAGGGGGCGACTATGGCTACACCTTC.

The chain carries TRBV24-1 and TRBJ1-4, with D possibly being TRBD1 (6 bases). The CDR3 is 16 amino acids. Trimming pared 3 bases from V and 1 base from J, leaving 11 bases between. Germline V gene data show CDR1 as KGHDR and CDR2 as SFDVKD. The CDR3 DNA reads as TGTGCCACCAGTGATACAGGGCCGGGAACTAATGAAAAACTGTTTTTT. It is translated as CATSDTGPGTNEKLFF.

The rearrangement links TRBV18 to TRBJ1-3; D unresolved. The length of the CDR3 is 16 residues. Trimming left V 1 base short and J 0 bases short, with 10 bases between. Germline loops: CDR1 KGHSH, CDR2 LQKENI. The CDR3 DNA follows: TGTGCCAGCTCACCACAAGTCAGCGACTCTGGAAACACCATATATTTT. Amino acids: CASSPQVSDSGNTIYF. Together with reference TRBV18 and TRBJ1-3, the CDR3 gives the full variable domain: NAGVMQNPRHLVRRRGQEARLRCSPMKGHSHVYWYRQLPEEGLKFMVYLQKENIIDESGMPKERFSAEFPKEGPSILRIQQVVRGDSAAYFCASSPQVSDSGNTIYFGEGSWLTVV.

J is TRBJ2-1 and V is TRBV19; TRBD2 matches 8 bases. The length of the CDR3 is 15 residues. Germline-derived CDR1 and CDR2 are LNHDA and SQIVND (reference sequence). V dropped 5 bases and J dropped 2; count of bases not matched to a gene: 5. CDR3 region: CASSSWTSPYNEQFF. For the CDR3, the DNA is TGTGCCAGTAGTTCCTGGACTAGCCCCTACAATGAGCAGTTCTTC.

The chain combines TRBV16 with TRBJ2-7; the D is unclear. CDR1 is KGHSY, CDR2 FQNENV, per germline. The CDR3 sequence is 12 residues long. V was shortened by 0 bases and J by 3 bases, with 3 bases between the two germline ends. This CDR3 reads CASSQSRYEQYF. DNA of the CDR3: TGTGCCAGCAGCCAATCCCGCTACGAGCAGTACTTC.

The chain uses TRBV6-5 and TRBJ1-4, with 11 bases lining up with TRBD1. V shed 6 bases and J 7 bases; nucleotides not matched to a gene: 4. The V gene's germline CDR1 is MNHEY and CDR2 SVGAGI. The CDR3 consists of 14 residues. The CDR3 nucleotides are TGTGCCAGCAGAACCGGGACAGGGGGTGAAAAACTGTTTTTT. This gives the protein CASRTGTGGEKLFF.

This clone was detected a few times. The gene calls are TRBV14 and TRBJ2-1; D perhaps matches TRBD2 (6 bases). V lost 4 bases and J 5 bases, leaving 27 bases between the germline ends. The CDR3 extends over 19 amino acids. Per germline, CDR1 SGHDN and CDR2 FVKESK. The chain's CDR3 is CASSRSGLLFLWEDNEQFF. Here the CDR3 DNA reads TGTGCCAGCAGCCGCAGTGGTTTGTTGTTTCTGTGGGAGGACAATGAGCAGTTCTTC.

The chain couples TRBV5-4 to TRBJ2-7, with 7 bases matching TRBD1. Losses at the gene ends were 2 bases for V and 8 bases for J; bases not matched to a gene: 10. This CDR3 region has 14 residues. The germline CDR1 and CDR2 sequences are SGHNT and YYREEE (reference sequence). The CDR3 reads CASSFYGTATKQYF. CDR3 DNA sequence: TGTGCCAGCAGCTTTTACGGGACAGCTACGAAGCAGTACTTC.

Comment on this clone: Within the sample, other DNA sequences also encode this same CDR3. The chain recombines TRBV5-1 with TRBJ2-7; D not resolved. CDR3 size: 14 residues. The V gene's germline CDR1 is SGHRS and CDR2 YFSETQ. The V and J ends lost 0 bases and 1 base respectively, with 8 bases between them. CDR3 residues: CASSLATGSYEQYF. The CDR3 DNA sequence: TGCGCCAGCAGCTTGGCCACGGGTTCCTACGAGCAGTACTTC.

As concerns this clone: In the same sample, other DNA sequences code for this CDR3. This chain links TRBV28 with TRBJ2-5; 7 positions match TRBD1. CDR3 length: 14 residues. Germline CDR1 is MDHEN and CDR2 is SYDVKM. Trimming removed 7 bases from V and 2 bases from J; junction bases left unmatched: 7. The CDR3 DNA reads TGTGCCAGCACCCCGGGACAGACTCAAGAGACCCAGTACTTC. This translates into CASTPGQTQETQYF.

This clone was counted a single time. This chain joins TRBV10-3 and TRBJ2-2; possibly TRBD1 for D (6 bases). The CDR3 runs to 14 residues. Trimming stripped 10 bases from V and 2 bases from J, with 14 bases between. Germline V gives CDR1 ENHRY, CDR2 SYGVKD. The CDR3 nucleotides are TGTGCCACCGGAAAAGGGGGTAACACCGGGGAGCTGTTTTTT. Its translation: CATGKGGNTGELFF.

The chain recombines TRBV6-6 with TRBJ2-1; a weak D match, TRBD2 (6 bases). V shed 8 bases and J shed 8 bases, with 16 bases lying between them. Germline V gene data show CDR1 as MNHNY and CDR2 as SVGAGI (reference sequence). The CDR3 has 13 amino acids. The CDR3 loop is CASGREIRYEQFF. In DNA form, the CDR3 reads TGTGCCAGCGGACGGGAGATTAGGTATGAGCAGTTCTTC.

The chain employs TRBV9 and TRBJ2-1, with TRBD2 matching over 11 bases. With 0 bases clipped from V and 9 bases from J, the junction kept 5 bases outside the gene matches. The CDR3 is made up of 15 amino acids. CDR1 is SGDLS and CDR2 is YYNGEE in the germline V gene. Written as DNA, the CDR3 is TGTGCCAGCAGCGTAGGGCTAGCGGGAGGAGGTGAGCAGTTCTTC. This translates into CASSVGLAGGGEQFF.

The V gene is TRBV7-3, the J gene TRBJ1-2; D perhaps matches TRBD1 (6 bases). V lost 5 bases to trimming and J lost 3 bases, with 13 bases between them. The CDR3 is made up of 14 amino acids. Germline CDR1 is SGHTA and CDR2 is FQGTGA. The DNA of the CDR3 is TGTGCCAGCAGCCCCTCGGCAGGGGACTATGGCTACACCTTC. It is translated as CASSPSAGDYGYTF.